This passage covers 5 T cell receptor beta chains from one sample sequenced in a study of regulatory T cells in long-lasting Graves disease. This sample's time point: newly diagnosed GD, antithyroid drugs for less than 3 months. Isolated PBMC RNA provided the starting material for the TCR library. In building TCR beta libraries, iRepertoire HTBI primers were used together with Arm-PCR of CDR3 regions. A single record per CDR3 protein comes from TCRdb applying MiXCR to the multiplex PCR reads. The table lists about 530,000 distinct CDR3 sequences, 15% to 20% of them singletons, with 20% to 25% in the top ten. These same records also appear under a second study, on T cells in Graves' hyperthyroidism and ophthalmopathy.

This material consisted of peripheral blood mononuclear cells (PBMCs), taken at new diagnosis, from a patient treated with antithyroid drugs. The receptor source for this set is a woman aged 40-65 years with Graves disease.

This clonotype has only a few counts. CDR3 in amino acids: CASSLAAVQGAEEKLFF. Written as DNA, the CDR3 is TGTGCCAGCAGCTTAGCGGCGGTGCAGGGGGCAGAAGAAAAACTGTTTTTT. The chain joins TRBV7-6 to TRBJ1-4; 8 bases map to TRBD1. Germline assignment: CDR1 SGHVS and CDR2 FNYEAQ. The V gene end was trimmed by 0 bases and the J gene end by 8 bases; junction bases not matched to a gene: 11. CDR3 length: 17 residues.

The chain couples TRBV29-1 to TRBJ2-5, with D unresolved. With 5 bases removed from V and 5 bases from J, the gap between germline ends came to 12 bases. Per the germline V gene, CDR1 is SQVTM and CDR2 is ANQGSEA. The CDR3 length is 12 residues. The CDR3 reads CSVIVQGETQYF. CDR3 DNA sequence: TGCAGCGTTATAGTCCAAGGGGAGACCCAGTACTTC.

This clonotype was detected ten times or more. The chain combines TRBV6-5 with TRBJ2-7; perhaps TRBD2 as D (6 bases). CDR1 is MNHEY, CDR2 SVGAGI, per germline. V lost 3 bases, J lost 2 bases, and 17 bases lay in between. CDR3 size: 16 residues. The CDR3 DNA reads TGTGCCAGCAGTTATCTCGACCCGGGCGGGACCTACGAGCAGTACTTC. This gives the protein CASSYLDPGGTYEQYF.

This chain links TRBV7-2 with TRBJ1-2; possibly TRBD1 for D (6 bases). The CDR3 consists of 13 residues. The V and J ends lost 8 bases and 8 bases respectively, with 18 bases between them. The germline CDR1 and CDR2 sequences are SGHTA and FQGNSA. The CDR3 DNA reads as TGTGCCAGCGGAGGGGGGGCGCGTGGAGGCTACACCTTC. This codes for CASGGGARGGYTF. The full variable domain, rest sourced from reference TRBV7-2 and TRBJ1-2, is GAGVSQSPSNKVTEKGKDVELRCDPISGHTALYWYRQSLGQGLEFLIYFQGNSAPDKSGLPSDRFSAERTGGSVSTLTIQRTQQEDSAVYLCASGGGARGGYTFGSGTRLTVV.

The rearrangement uses TRBV6-1 and TRBJ1-2; possibly TRBD1 for D (5 bases). Trimming shortened V by 6 bases and J by 4 bases, and 12 bases separated the two germline ends. The CDR3 has 13 amino acids. Germline V gives CDR1 MNHNS, CDR2 SASEGT. CDR3 sequence (DNA): TGTGCCAGCAGCTCACTTGGGGGCTATGGCTACACCTTC. It specifies CASSSLGGYGYTF.